Presented here are 9 T cell receptor beta chains from one specimen sequenced in a study of CD8 T cells in Susac syndrome. RNA was extracted with the RNeasy kit, and a quantity of 0.5 to 1 ug was reverse transcribed using random hexamers. MiXCR, run by TCRdb on the immunoSEQ multiplex PCR reads, gives a single entry per CDR3 protein. The sample has about 76,000 distinct CDR3 sequences, about 91% seen once. Sequencing was performed on CD8+ T cells from PBMCs. The receptor set was obtained from a human donor with multiple sclerosis.

The rearrangement joins TRBV5-8 to TRBJ2-4, with TRBD1 identical over 8 bases. Germline V CDR1 and CDR2: SGHTS, YDEGEE. The CDR3 length is 13 residues. J gave up 6 bases and V 6 bases, and 5 bases lay outside the gene matches. This CDR3 is CASTDDRGNIQYF. CDR3 nucleotides: TGTGCCAGCACAGATGACAGGGGAAACATTCAGTACTTC.

The chain links TRBV28 to TRBJ2-1; 8 bases are a match to TRBD2. Germline CDR1 is MDHEN and CDR2 is SYDVKM. The J segment lost 3 bases and the V segment lost 5 bases, leaving 3 bases of the junction unmatched. This CDR3 spans 14 amino acids. CDR3 coding DNA: TGTGCCAGCAGTATAGCGGGAATCTACAATGAGCAGTTCTTC. Translating gives CASSIAGIYNEQFF.

The V gene is TRBV12-3 or TRBV12-4, the J gene TRBJ2-1; 10 bases fit TRBD1. The CDR3 runs 14 residues. Trimming took 4 bases from V and 8 from J; bases not matched to a gene: 5. The chain's CDR3 is CASSSGTGADEQFF. CDR3 in DNA: TGTGCCAGCAGTTCGGGGACAGGGGCCGATGAGCAGTTCTTC.

The rearrangement joins TRBV5-1 to TRBJ2-1; D might be TRBD1 or TRBD2, each matching 5 bases. The CDR3 is 18 residues long. Per the germline V gene, CDR1 is SGHRS and CDR2 is YFSETQ. Trimming removed 0 bases at V and 4 bases at J, with 20 bases between. The DNA of the CDR3 is TGCGCCAGCAGCTTGGGCCCTGAGGGGACCCTGCGGTACAATGAGCAGTTCTTC. Translated: CASSLGPEGTLRYNEQFF.

This rearrangement joins TRBV29-1 to TRBJ2-2; the D is unclear. Germline loops: CDR1 SQVTM, CDR2 ANQGSEA. There are 12 residues in the CDR3. V lost 5 bases to trimming and J lost 5 bases, with 9 bases between them. CDR3: CSVCVWTGELFF. In nucleotides, the CDR3 is TGCAGCGTTTGTGTTTGGACCGGGGAGCTGTTTTTT.

This chain links TRBV18 with TRBJ2-5; 7 positions agree with TRBD1. The V gene end was trimmed by 3 bases and the J gene end by 2 bases; junction bases not matched to a gene: 9. The CDR3 totals 16 residues. Germline-derived CDR1 and CDR2 are KGHSH and LQKENI. Here the CDR3 DNA reads TGTGCCAGCTCACCGAGGGGACAGCCATCTCAAGAGACCCAGTACTTC. This translates into CASSPRGQPSQETQYF. Variable domain in full (rest from reference TRBV18 and TRBJ2-5): NAGVMQNPRHLVRRRGQEARLRCSPMKGHSHVYWYRQLPEEGLKFMVYLQKENIIDESGMPKERFSAEFPKEGPSILRIQQVVRGDSAAYFCASSPRGQPSQETQYFGPGTRLLVL.

The chain has TRBV28 and TRBJ2-7; perhaps TRBD1 as D (6 bases). From germline, CDR1 is MDHEN and CDR2 SYDVKM. The CDR3 contains 15 residues. The ends were cut back, 1 base at V and 0 bases at J, with 10 bases in the middle. CDR3 in amino acids: CASSLLSGASYEQYF. CDR3 DNA sequence: TGTGCCAGCAGTTTATTATCAGGGGCCTCCTACGAGCAGTACTTC.

The rearrangement joins TRBV4-3 to TRBJ1-4; D gene ambiguous. The V gene lost 0 bases and the J gene lost 4 bases, with 12 bases spanning the gap. The CDR3 is 16 amino acids. CDR1 and CDR2 (germline): LGHNA, YSLEER. CDR3: CASSQDRGGSNEKLFF. Here the CDR3 DNA reads TGCGCCAGCAGCCAAGATCGGGGAGGGAGTAATGAAAAACTGTTTTTT.

V usage is TRBV24-1 and J usage is TRBJ2-5, with D tentatively TRBD1 (7 bases). V lost 7 bases to trimming and J lost 5 bases, with 13 bases between them. There are 13 residues in the CDR3. Per germline, CDR1 KGHDR and CDR2 SFDVKD. The CDR3 bases are TGTGCCACCAGCGGAGGGGGCAAGGAGACCCAGTACTTC. Its translation is CATSGGGKETQYF.